These 2 T cell receptor beta chains were sequenced from one sample in a study of spatial heterogeneity in lung cancer. Time point denoted: blood at routine non-recurrence follow-up after resection. Unsorted samples of tumor, nontumor lung or frozen PBMC had their whole RNA sequenced. TCRdb independently ran MiXCR on the 5' RACE reads; one entry per CDR3 protein. This table holds about 120,000 distinct CDR3 sequences, 9.5% to 15% found once. The input for sequencing was PBMCs, taken at follow-up. These receptor sequences come from a male donor with early-stage non-small cell lung cancer.

In its sample, this clonotype was seen a few times. The genes are TRBV18 and TRBJ2-7; D unclear. Germline V gives CDR1 KGHSH, CDR2 LQKENI. This CDR3 region has 13 residues. Trimming removed 2 bases from V and 6 bases from J, with 11 bases in between. CDR3 DNA sequence: TGTGCCAGCTCACCATTCCCCGTTGGCGAGCAGTACTTC. This codes for CASSPFPVGEQYF.

This clonotype was recorded many times. The chain recombines TRBV29-1 with TRBJ2-4, with 13 nucleotides matching TRBD2. After removal of 5 bases from V and 0 bases from J, the junction contained 4 bases not matched to a gene. This CDR3 has 16 residues. The V gene's germline CDR1 is SQVTM and CDR2 ANQGSEA. For the CDR3, the DNA is TGCAGCGTTAGGACTAGCGGGGGTGTAGCCAAAAACATTCAGTACTTC. Encoded protein: CSVRTSGGVAKNIQYF.